The present TCR beta chain was sequenced within a study of cytomegalovirus exposure and HLA in healthy donors. Study-wide background: T cells numbering around 200 million yielded some 110 million unique TCR beta sequences in an earlier analysis. Study-level findings and limits: Association of 15,000 to 20,000 TCR beta sequences with HLA alleles was found at 0.05 false discovery rate in a later analysis. Cytomegalovirus association was listed for 164 TCR beta chains. Most TCR sequences were seen very rarely across donors, but some public TCRs occurred in many.

The CDR3 loop spans 14 amino acids. Trimming cost V 2 bases and J 4 bases; bases outside gene matches: 3. The V gene's germline CDR1 is MNHNY and CDR2 SVGAGI (reference sequence). PCR involved 60 Vbeta and 13 Jbeta primers. Clones were sequenced by immunoSEQ multiplex PCR, and TCRdb holds only the in-frame ones, with some missing. The data contain some 150,000 clones, about 73% of them singletons. On this clone itself: Its antigen remains unknown.

This TCR derives from a man aged 40-50 years in good health and CMV-seropositive. The sample taken for sequencing was PBMCs. V usage is TRBV6-6 and J usage is TRBJ2-3; 7 positions agree with TRBD2. The CDR3 sequence: CASSYAGVADTQYF. The CDR3 DNA follows: TGTGCCAGCAGTTACGCGGGAGTCGCAGATACGCAGTATTTT.